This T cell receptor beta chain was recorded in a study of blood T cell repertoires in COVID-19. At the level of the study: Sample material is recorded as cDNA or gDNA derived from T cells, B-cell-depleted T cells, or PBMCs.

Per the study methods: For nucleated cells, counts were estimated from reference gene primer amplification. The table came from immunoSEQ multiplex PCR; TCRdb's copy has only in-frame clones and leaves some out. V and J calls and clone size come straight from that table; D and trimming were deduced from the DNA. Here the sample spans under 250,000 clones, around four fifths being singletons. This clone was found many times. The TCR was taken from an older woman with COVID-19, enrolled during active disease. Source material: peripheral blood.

This chain's CDR3 is CASHQGGHKMVSNQPQHF. CDR3 bases: TGTGCCTCCCACCAGGGGGGACACAAGATGGTTAGCAATCAGCCCCAGCATTTT. The genes are TRBV19 and TRBJ1-5, with 7 positions matching TRBD1. The germline V gene encodes CDR1 LNHDA and CDR2 SQIVND (reference sequence). The CDR3 consists of 18 residues. V shed 11 bases and J 0 bases; nucleotides not matched to a gene: 19.